This T cell receptor beta chain is drawn from a study of control samples from healthy donors and cancer patients. Generated by immunoSEQ multiplex PCR, the TCRdb table keeps only in-frame clones and is missing some. The sample consists of under 150,000 clones, 80% to 90% of them appearing once. This CDR3 has 13 residues. The V segment lost 5 bases and the J segment 6 bases; nucleotides outside the gene matches: 3. This clone was counted ten times or more. This sample also contains other DNA sequences that code for the same CDR3. Material for sequencing was blood. The J gene is TRBJ2-7, the V gene TRBV12-3 or TRBV12-4; 11 bases line up with TRBD1. The receptor was derived from a man in his sixties in good health. Here the CDR3 DNA reads TGTGCCAGCAGTCCGGGACAGGGGGTCGAGCAGTACTTC. It is translated as CASSPGQGVEQYF.